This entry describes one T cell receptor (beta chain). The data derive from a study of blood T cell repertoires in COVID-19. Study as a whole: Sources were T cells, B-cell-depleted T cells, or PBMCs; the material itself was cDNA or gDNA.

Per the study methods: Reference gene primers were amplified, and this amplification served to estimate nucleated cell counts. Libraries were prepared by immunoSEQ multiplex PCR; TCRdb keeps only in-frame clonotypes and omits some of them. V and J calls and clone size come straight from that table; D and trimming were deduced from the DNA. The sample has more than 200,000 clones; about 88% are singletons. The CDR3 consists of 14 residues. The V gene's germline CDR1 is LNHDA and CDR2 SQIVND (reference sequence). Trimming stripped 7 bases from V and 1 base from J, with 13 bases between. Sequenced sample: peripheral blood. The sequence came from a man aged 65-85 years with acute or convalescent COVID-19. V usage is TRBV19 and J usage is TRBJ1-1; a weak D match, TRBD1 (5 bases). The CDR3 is CASTAGTWNTEAFF. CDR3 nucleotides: TGTGCCAGTACCGCAGGGACTTGGAACACTGAAGCTTTCTTT.